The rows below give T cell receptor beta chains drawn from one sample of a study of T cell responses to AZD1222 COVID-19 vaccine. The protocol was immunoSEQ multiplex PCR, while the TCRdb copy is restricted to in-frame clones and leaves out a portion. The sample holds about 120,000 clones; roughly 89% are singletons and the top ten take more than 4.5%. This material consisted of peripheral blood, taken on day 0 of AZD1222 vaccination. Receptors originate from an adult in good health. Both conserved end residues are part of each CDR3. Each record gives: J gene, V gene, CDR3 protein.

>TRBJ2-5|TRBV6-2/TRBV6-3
CASSPGTGVETQYF
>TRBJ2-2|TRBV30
CAWVGQFTGELFF
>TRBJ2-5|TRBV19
CASSIATPSGAETQYF
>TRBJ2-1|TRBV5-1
CASSLDRGLNNEQFF
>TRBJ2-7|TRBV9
CASSVDTTYEQYF
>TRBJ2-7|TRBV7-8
CASSLMGLTTYEQYF
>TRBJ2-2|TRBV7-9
CASSLTGGTTGELFF
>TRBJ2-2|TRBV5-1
CASSLAGGYTGELFF
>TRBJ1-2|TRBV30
CAWNLQGIYGYTF
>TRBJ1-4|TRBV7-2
CASSLRSRRHEKLFF
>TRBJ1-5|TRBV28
CASSFPMGQPQHF
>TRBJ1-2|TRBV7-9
CASSLLLRNGYTF
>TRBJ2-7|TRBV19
CASGTSGSVLREQYF
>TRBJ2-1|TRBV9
CASSPPPQHNEQFF
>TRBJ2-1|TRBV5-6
CASSETGAAYNEQFF
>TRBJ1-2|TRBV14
CASSPNPDRVNYGYTF
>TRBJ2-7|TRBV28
CASSFVGGGRQYF
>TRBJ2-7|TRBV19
CAARTGTTHYEQYF
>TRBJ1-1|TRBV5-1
CASSGGGDFGAFF
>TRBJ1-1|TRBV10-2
CASSDGGYTEAFF
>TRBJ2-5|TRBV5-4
CASSPAGSTETQYF
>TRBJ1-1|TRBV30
CAWSVQTEAFF
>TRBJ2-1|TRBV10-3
CAISEGLAGGEQFF
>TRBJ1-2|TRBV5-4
CASSSETGTYGYTF
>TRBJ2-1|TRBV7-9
CASSRVGVNEQFF
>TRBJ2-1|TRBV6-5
CASSSRITNEQFF
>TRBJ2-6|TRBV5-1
CASSLGLLSGANVLTF
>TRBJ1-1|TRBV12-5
CASDPGGKGTEAFF
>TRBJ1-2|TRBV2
CAKRDTGDYGYTF
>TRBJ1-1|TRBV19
CASSTGGSAAEAFF
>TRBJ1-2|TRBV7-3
CASSLYADRVRGYTF
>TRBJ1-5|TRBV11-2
CASSSTPNQPQHF